Included here is one TCR beta chain sequence, with context. No antigen is known for it. This record comes from a study of cytomegalovirus exposure and HLA in healthy donors. Study-level points and caveats: Cytomegalovirus-associated status was assigned to more than 150 TCR beta chains. CMV antigen specificity of three CMV-associated chains was confirmed in vitro.

V lost 5 bases, J lost 3 bases, and 8 bases lay in between. The CDR3 totals 12 residues. In germline, CDR1 is SGHTA, CDR2 FQGNSA. Using immunoSEQ multiplex PCR, the repertoire was profiled, and TCRdb retains in-frame clones only, with some absent. The repertoire holds some 320,000 clones, with 87% as singletons. The receptor was isolated from a woman in her thirties in good health and CMV-seropositive. This chain connects TRBV7-2 to TRBJ2-7; no firm D call. The sample consisted of PBMCs. CDR3 coding DNA: TGTGCCAGCAGCCGCCCGCTCTACGAGCAGTACTTC. Translated, it gives CASSRPLYEQYF.